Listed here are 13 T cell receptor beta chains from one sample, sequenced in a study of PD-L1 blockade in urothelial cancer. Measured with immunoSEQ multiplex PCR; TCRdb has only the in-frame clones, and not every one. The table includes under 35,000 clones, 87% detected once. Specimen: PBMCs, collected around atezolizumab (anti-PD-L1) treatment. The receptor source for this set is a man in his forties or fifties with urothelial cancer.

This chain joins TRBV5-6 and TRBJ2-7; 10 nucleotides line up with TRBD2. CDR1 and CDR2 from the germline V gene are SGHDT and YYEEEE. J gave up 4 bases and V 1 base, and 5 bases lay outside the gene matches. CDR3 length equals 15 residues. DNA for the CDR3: TGTGCCAGCAGCTTGACGAGCGGGAGGGTATACGAGCAGTACTTC. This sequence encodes CASSLTSGRVYEQYF.

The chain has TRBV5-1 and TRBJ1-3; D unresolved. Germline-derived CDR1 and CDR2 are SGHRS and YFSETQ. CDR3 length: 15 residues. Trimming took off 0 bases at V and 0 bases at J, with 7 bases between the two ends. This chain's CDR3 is CASSLEAGSGNTIYF. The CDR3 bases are TGCGCCAGCAGCTTGGAGGCAGGCTCTGGAAACACCATATATTTT.

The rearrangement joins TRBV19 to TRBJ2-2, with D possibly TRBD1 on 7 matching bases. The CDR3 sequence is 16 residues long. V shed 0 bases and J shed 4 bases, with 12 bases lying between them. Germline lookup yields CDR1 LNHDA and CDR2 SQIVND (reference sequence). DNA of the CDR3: TGTGCCAGTAGTATAGATGGAGGGGGCCCCACCGGGGAGCTGTTTTTT. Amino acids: CASSIDGGGPTGELFF.

In DNA, the CDR3 is TGTGCCAGCAGTTTAGAGGGCTATGAGCAGTTCTTC. This encodes CASSLEGYEQFF. The chain recombines TRBV28 with TRBJ2-1, with D possibly being TRBD2 (5 bases). Trimming shortened V by 2 bases and J by 8 bases, and 7 bases separated the two germline ends. The CDR3 contains 12 residues. CDR1 MDHEN and CDR2 SYDVKM come from the germline V gene. Full variable domain (remainder filled in from reference TRBV28 and TRBJ2-1): DVKVTQSSRYLVKRTGEKVFLECVQDMDHENMFWYRQDPGLGLRLIYFSYDVKMKEKGDIPEGYSVSREKKERFSLILESASTNQTSMYLCASSLEGYEQFFGPGTRLTVL.

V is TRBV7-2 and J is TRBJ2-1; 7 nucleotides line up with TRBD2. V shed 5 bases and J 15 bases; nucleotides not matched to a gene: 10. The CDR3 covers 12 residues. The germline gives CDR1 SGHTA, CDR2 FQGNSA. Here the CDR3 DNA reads TGTGCCAGCAGCGACGGCGGGAGAAAGCGGTTCTTC. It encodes CASSDGGRKRFF.

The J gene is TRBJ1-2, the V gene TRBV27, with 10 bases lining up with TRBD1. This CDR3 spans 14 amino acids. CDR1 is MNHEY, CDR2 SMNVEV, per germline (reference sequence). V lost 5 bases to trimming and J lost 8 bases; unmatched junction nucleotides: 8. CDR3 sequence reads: CASSPSGQGVGYTF. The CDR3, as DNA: TGTGCCAGCAGTCCCTCCGGACAGGGGGTGGGCTACACCTTC.

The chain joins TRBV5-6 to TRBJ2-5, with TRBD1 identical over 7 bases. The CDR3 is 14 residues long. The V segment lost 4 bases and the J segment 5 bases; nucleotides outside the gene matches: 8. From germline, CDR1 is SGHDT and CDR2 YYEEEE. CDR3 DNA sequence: TGTGCCAGCAGCAGAACGGGACAGCAGGAGACCCAGTACTTC. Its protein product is CASSRTGQQETQYF.

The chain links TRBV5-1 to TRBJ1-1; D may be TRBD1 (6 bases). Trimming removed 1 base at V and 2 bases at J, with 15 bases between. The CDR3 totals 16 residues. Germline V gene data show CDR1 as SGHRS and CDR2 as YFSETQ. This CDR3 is CASSLNPGQLNTEAFF. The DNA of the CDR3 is TGCGCCAGCAGCTTGAACCCGGGACAACTAAACACTGAAGCTTTCTTT.

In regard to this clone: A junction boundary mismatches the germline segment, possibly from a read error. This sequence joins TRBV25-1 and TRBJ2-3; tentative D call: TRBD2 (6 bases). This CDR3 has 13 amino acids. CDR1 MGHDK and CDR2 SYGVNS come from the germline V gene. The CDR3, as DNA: TGTGCCAGCAGCCAGGCCCGGGACTCCCATCCCGGCTTT. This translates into CASSQARDSHPGF.

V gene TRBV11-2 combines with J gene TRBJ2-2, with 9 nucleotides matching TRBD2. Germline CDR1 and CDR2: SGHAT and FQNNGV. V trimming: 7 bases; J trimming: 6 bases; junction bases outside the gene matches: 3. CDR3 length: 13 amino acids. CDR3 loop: CASNLAGPGELFF. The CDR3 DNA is TGTGCCAGCAACCTAGCGGGGCCCGGGGAGCTGTTTTTT.

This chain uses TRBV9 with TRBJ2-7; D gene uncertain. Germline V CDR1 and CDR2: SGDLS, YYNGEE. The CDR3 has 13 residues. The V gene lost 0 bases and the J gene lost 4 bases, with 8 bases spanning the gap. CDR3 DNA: TGTGCCAGCAGCGTAGATACAGAATACGAGCAGTACTTC. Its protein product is CASSVDTEYEQYF.

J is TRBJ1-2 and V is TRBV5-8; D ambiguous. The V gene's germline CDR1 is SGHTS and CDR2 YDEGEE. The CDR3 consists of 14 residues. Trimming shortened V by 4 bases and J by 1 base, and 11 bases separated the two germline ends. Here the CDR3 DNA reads TGTGCCAGCAGCACCGGGTTAGTTAACTATGGCTACACCTTC. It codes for CASSTGLVNYGYTF.

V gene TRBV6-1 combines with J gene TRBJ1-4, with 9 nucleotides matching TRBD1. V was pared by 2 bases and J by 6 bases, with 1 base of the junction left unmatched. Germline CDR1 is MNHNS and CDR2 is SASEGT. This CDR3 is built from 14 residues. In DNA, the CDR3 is TGTGCCAGCAGTGAACGGGACAGGGATGAAAAACTGTTTTTT. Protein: CASSERDRDEKLFF.